Below, one T cell receptor (beta chain) is given with its context. Antigen: not known. TCRdb's table, derived via immunoSEQ multiplex PCR, lists solely in-frame clones and lacks some. There are about 150,000 clones in the sample; roughly nine tenths occur only once, and under 8% lies in the top ten. The sample is drawn from a study of T cell responses to AZD1222 COVID-19 vaccine. The study, taken as a whole, reports: After the peak T cell response, and only then, were repertoires sampled. At baseline, just six or seven AZD1222 recipients tested seropositive. Clonal diversity may have been underestimated in mostly white British donors.

The CDR3 has 15 residues. Trimming removed 7 bases from V and 0 bases from J, with 13 bases in between. The germline CDR1 and CDR2 sequences are LNHDA and SQIVND (reference sequence). The TCR comes from an adult who had recovered from COVID-19. This chain connects TRBV19 to TRBJ1-3, with TRBD1 as a possible D gene (5 bases). Sequencing was performed on peripheral blood, taken after recovery from COVID-19. As DNA, the CDR3 is TGTGCCAGTAACCCACAGGTCTTCTCTGGAAACACCATATATTTT. It specifies CASNPQVFSGNTIYF.